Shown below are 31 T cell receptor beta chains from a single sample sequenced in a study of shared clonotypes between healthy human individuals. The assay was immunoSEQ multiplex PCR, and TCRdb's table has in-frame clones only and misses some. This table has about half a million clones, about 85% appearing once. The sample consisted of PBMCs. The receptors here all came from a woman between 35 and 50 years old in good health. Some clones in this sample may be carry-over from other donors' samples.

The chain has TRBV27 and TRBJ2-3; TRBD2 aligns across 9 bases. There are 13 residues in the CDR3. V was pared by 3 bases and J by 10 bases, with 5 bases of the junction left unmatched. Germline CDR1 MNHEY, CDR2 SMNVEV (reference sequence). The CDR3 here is CASSLSASGAQYF. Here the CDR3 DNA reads TGTGCCAGCAGTTTGTCGGCTAGCGGGGCGCAGTATTTT.

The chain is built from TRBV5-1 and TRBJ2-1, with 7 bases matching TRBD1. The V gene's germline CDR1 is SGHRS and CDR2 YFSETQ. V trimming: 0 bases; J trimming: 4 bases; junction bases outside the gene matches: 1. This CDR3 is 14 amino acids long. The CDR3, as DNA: TGCGCCAGCAGCTTGGGACAGGGATACAATGAGCAGTTCTTC. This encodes CASSLGQGYNEQFF.

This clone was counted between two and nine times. As DNA, the CDR3 is TGTGCCAGCAGCTTATCAAGGGACGGGGGGGGTCTTGCTTTCTTT. Its protein product is CASSLSRDGGGLAFF. This rearrangement joins TRBV7-2 to TRBJ1-1; weak D call: TRBD1 (5 bases). Germline V gene sequence: CDR1 SGHTA, CDR2 FQGNSA. This CDR3 comprises 15 residues. Trimming removed 2 bases at V and 11 bases at J, with 21 bases between.

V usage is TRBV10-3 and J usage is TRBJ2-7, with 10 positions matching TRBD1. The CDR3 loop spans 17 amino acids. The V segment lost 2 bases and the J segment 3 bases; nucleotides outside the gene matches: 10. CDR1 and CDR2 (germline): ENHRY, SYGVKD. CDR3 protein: CAISERRTGGSNYEQYF. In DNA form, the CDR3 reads TGTGCCATCAGTGAGCGTAGGACAGGGGGTTCAAACTACGAGCAGTACTTC.

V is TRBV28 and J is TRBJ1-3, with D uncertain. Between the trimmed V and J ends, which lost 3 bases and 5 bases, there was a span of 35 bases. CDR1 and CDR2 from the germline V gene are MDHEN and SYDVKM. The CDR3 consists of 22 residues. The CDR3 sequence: CASSFGRPLSPRPRAGRNTIYF. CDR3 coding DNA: TGTGCCAGCAGTTTCGGTAGGCCCCTATCCCCTCGCCCACGCGCCGGTCGAAACACCATATATTTT.

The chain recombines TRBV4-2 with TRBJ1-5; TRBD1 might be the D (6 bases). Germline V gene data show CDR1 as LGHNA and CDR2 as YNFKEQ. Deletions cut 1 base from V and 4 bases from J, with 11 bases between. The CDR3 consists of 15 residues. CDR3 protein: CASSQADSQNQPQHF. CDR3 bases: TGTGCCAGCAGCCAAGCGGACAGTCAAAATCAGCCCCAGCATTTT.

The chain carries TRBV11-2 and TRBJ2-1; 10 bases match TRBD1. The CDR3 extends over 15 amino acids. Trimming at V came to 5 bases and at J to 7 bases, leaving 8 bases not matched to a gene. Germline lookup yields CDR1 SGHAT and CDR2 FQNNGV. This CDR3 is CASSRGTGVWNEQFF. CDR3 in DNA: TGTGCCAGCAGCAGGGGGACAGGGGTGTGGAATGAGCAGTTCTTC.

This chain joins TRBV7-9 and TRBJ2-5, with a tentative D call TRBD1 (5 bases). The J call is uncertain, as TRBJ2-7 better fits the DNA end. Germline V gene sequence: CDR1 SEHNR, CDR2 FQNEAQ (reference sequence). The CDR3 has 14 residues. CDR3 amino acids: CASSLVYRPYEQYF. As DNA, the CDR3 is TGTGCCAGCAGCTTAGTGTACAGGCCCTACGAGCAGTACTTC.

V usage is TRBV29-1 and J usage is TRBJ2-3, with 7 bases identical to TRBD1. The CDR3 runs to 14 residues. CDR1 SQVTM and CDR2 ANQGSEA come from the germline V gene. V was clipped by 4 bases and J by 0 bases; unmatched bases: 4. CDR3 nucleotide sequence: TGCAGCGTTGCCCAGGGGGTAAGCACAGATACGCAGTATTTT. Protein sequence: CSVAQGVSTDTQYF.

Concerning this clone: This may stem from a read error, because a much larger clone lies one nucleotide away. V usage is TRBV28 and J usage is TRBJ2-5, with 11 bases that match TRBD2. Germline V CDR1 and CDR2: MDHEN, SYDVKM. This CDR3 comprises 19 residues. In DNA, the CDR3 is TGTGCCAGCAGTTTCTCCCGGACTAGCGGGCTTAAGATCCAAGGGACCCAGTACTTC. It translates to CASSFSRTSGLKIQGTQYF.

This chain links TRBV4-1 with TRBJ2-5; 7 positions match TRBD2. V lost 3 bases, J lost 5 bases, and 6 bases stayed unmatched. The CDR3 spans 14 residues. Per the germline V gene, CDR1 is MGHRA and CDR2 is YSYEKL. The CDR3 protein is CASSHRRGGETQYF. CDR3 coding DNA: TGCGCCAGCAGCCACCGACGGGGAGGGGAGACCCAGTACTTC.

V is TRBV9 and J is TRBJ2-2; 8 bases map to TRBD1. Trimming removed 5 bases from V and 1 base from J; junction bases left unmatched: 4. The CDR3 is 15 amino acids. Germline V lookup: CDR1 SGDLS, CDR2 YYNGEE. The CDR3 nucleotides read TGTGCCAGCAGATATGGGACAGGGAACACCGGGGAGCTGTTTTTT. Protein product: CASRYGTGNTGELFF. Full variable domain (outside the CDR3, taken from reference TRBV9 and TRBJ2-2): DSGVTQTPKHLITATGQRVTLRCSPRSGDLSVYWYQQSLDQGLQFLIQYYNGEERAKGNILERFSAQQFPDLHSELNLSSLELGDSALYFCASRYGTGNTGELFFGEGSRLTVL.

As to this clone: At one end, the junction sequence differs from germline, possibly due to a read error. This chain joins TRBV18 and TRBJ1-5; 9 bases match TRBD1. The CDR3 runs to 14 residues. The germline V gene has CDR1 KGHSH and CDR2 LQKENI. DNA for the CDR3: TGCGCCAGCTCATCGGGACAGGGTGGGCAGCCCCAGCATTTT. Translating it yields CASSSGQGGQPQHF.

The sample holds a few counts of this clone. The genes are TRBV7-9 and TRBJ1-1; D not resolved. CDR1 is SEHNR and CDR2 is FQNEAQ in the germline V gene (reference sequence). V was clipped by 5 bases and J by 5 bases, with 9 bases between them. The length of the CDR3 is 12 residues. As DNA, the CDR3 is TGTGCCAGCAGCCTCATGAGGACTGAAGCTTTCTTT. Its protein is CASSLMRTEAFF.

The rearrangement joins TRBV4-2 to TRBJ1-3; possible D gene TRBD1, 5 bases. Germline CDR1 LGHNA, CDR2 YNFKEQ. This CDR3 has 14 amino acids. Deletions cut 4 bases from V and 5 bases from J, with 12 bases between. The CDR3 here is CASSPDRPRNTIYF. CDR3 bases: TGTGCCAGCAGCCCCGACAGACCAAGAAACACCATATATTTT.

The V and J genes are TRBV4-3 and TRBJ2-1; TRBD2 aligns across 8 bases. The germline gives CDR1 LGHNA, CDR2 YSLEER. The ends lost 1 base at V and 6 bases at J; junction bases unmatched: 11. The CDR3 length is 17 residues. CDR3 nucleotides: TGCGCCAGCAGCCAAGGGACGGTTAGCGGGGCAAGCAATGAGCAGTTCTTC. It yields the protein CASSQGTVSGASNEQFF.

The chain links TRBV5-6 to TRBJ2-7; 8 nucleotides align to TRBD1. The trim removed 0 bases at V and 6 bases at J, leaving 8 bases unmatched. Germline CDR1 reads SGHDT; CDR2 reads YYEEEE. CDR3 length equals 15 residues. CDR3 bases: TGTGCCAGCAGCTTGGTGGACAGGGATAATTTCGAGCAGTACTTC. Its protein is CASSLVDRDNFEQYF.

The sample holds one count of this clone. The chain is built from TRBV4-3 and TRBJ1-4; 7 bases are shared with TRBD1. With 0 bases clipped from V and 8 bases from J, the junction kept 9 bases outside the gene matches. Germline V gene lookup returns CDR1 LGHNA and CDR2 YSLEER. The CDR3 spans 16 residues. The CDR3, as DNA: TGCGCCAGCAGCCAAGATTTGAGGACAGGCGGGGAAAAACTGTTTTTT. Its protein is CASSQDLRTGGEKLFF.

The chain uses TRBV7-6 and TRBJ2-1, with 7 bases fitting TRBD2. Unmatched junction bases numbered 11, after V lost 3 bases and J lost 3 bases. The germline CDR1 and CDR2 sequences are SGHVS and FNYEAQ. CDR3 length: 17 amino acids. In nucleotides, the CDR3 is TGTGCCAGCAGCTTCCCCCCGGGGCGGGAGCTCTACAATGAGCAGTTCTTC. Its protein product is CASSFPPGRELYNEQFF. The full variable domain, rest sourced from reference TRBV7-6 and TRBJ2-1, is GAGVSQSPRYKVTKRGQDVALRCDPISGHVSLYWYRQALGQGPEFLTYFNYEAQQDKSGLPNDRFSAERPEGSISTLTIQRTEQRDSAMYRCASSFPPGRELYNEQFFGPGTRLTVL.

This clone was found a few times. The CDR3 DNA sequence: TGTGCCAGCAGTGAACGCCTGGCCCCAGGGGGAGATACGCAGTATTTT. It encodes CASSERLAPGGDTQYF. This chain joins TRBV2 and TRBJ2-3, with 7 bases fitting TRBD1. Germline V gives CDR1 SNHLY, CDR2 FYNNEI. V was clipped by 2 bases and J by 5 bases; unmatched bases: 10. This CDR3 spans 16 amino acids. Complete variable domain (other parts from reference TRBV2 and TRBJ2-3): EPEVTQTPSHQVTQMGQEVILRCVPISNHLYFYWYRQILGQKVEFLVSFYNNEISEKSEIFDDQFSVERPDGSNFTLKIRSTKLEDSAMYFCASSERLAPGGDTQYFGPGTRLTVL.

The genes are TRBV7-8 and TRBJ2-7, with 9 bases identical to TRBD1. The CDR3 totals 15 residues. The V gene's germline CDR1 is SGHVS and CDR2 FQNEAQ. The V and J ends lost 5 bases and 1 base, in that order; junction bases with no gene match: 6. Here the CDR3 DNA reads TGTGCCAGCAGCCCGACAGGGGGACATTCCTACGAGCAGTACTTC. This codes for CASSPTGGHSYEQYF.

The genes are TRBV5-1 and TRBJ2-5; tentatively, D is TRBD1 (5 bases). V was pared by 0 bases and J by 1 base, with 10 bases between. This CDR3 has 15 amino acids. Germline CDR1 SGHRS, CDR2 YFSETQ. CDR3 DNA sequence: TGCGCCAGCAGCTTGGGACAGTTGGGCCAAGAGACCCAGTACTTC. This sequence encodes CASSLGQLGQETQYF.

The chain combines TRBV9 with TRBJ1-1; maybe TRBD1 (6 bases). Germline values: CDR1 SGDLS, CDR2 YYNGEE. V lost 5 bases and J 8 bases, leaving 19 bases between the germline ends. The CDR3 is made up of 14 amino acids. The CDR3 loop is CASSSAEQGLEAFF. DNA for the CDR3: TGTGCCAGCAGTTCCGCGGAACAGGGCCTGGAAGCTTTCTTT. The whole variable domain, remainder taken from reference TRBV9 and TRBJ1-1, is DSGVTQTPKHLITATGQRVTLRCSPRSGDLSVYWYQQSLDQGLQFLIQYYNGEERAKGNILERFSAQQFPDLHSELNLSSLELGDSALYFCASSSAEQGLEAFFGQGTRLTVV.

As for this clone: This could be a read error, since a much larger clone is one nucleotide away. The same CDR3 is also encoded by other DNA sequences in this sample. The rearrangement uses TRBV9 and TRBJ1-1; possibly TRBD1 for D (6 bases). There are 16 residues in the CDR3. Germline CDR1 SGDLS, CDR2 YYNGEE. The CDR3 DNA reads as TGTGCCAGCAGCGTAACTCAGGGGCCGAGGGACACTGAGGCTTTCTTT. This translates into CASSVTQGPRDTEAFF.

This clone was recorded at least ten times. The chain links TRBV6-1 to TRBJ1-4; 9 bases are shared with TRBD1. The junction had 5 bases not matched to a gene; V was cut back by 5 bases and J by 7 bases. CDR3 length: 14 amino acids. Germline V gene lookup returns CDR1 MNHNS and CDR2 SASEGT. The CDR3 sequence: CASSRTGVGEKLFF. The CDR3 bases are TGTGCCAGCAGTAGGACAGGGGTGGGTGAAAAACTGTTTTTT.

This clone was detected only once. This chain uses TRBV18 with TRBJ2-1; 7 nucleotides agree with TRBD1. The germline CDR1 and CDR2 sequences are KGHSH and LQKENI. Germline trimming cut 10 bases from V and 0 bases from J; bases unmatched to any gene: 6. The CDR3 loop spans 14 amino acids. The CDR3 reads CATSQGDSYNEQFF. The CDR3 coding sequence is TGTGCCACCAGTCAGGGGGACTCCTACAATGAGCAGTTCTTC.

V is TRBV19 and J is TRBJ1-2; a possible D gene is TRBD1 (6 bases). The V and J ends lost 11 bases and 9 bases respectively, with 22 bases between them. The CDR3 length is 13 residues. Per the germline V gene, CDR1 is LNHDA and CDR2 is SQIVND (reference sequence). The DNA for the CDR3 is TGTGCCGGGGCCGACAGGTGGCCTCGGCGCTACACCTTC. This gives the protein CAGADRWPRRYTF.

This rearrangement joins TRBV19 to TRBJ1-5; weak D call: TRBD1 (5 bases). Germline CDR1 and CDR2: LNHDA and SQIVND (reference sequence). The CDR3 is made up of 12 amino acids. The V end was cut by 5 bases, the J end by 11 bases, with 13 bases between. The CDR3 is CASSAGPRAQHF. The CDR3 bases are TGTGCCAGTAGTGCGGGGCCACGAGCCCAGCATTTT. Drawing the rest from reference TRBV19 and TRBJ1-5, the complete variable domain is DGGITQSPKYLFRKEGQNVTLSCEQNLNHDAMYWYRQDPGQGLRLIYYSQIVNDFQKGDIAEGYSVSREKKESFPLTVTSAQKNPTAFYLCASSAGPRAQHFGDGTRLSIL.

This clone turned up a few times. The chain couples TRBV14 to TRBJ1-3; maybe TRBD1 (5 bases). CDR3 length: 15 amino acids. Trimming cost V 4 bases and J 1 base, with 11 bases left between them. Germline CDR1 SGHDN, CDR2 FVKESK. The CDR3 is CASSRYGGSGNTIYF. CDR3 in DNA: TGTGCCAGCAGCCGTTACGGGGGGTCTGGAAACACCATATATTTT.

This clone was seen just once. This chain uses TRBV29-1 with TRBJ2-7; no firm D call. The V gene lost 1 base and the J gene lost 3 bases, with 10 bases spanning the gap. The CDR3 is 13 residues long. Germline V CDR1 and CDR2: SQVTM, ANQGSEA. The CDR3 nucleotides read TGCAGCGTTGAAGGGGCAGCCGACTACGAGCAGTACTTC. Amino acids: CSVEGAADYEQYF.

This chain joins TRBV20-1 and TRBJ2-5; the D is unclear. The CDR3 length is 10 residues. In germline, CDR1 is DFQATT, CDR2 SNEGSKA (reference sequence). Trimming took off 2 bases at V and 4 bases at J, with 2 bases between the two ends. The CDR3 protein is CSARLETQYF. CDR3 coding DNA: TGCAGTGCTAGATTAGAGACCCAGTACTTC.